These 2 T cell receptor beta chains originate from one sample sequenced in a study of regulatory T cells in long-lasting Graves disease. Both iRepertoire HTBI primers and Arm-PCR of CDR3 regions were used to build the TCR beta libraries. TCRdb called the multiplex PCR reads again in MiXCR, with one record for every CDR3 protein. The table shows approximately 470,000 distinct CDR3 sequences, with roughly 16% occurring only once. Time point of the sample: newly diagnosed GD, antithyroid drugs for less than 3 months. Making the TCR library involved RNA that had been extracted from PBMCs. These data also featured in a second study, about T cells in Graves' hyperthyroidism and ophthalmopathy.

This material consisted of peripheral blood mononuclear cells (PBMCs), taken at new diagnosis, from a patient treated with antithyroid drugs. The source of these receptors is a man aged 35 to 55 with Graves disease.

This clonotype was recorded many times. The V call is TRBV6-1, the J call TRBJ2-1, with 10 positions matching TRBD2. With 6 bases clipped from V and 5 bases from J, the junction kept 10 bases outside the gene matches. The CDR3 length is 16 residues. In germline, CDR1 is MNHNS, CDR2 SASEGT. CDR3 loop: CASSPSYTSGDNEQFF. CDR3 bases: TGTGCCAGCAGCCCATCGTATACTAGCGGGGACAATGAGCAGTTCTTC.

The genes are TRBV5-6 and TRBJ2-3; 9 bases are shared with TRBD1. J was trimmed by 4 bases and V by 4 bases; bases with no gene match: 10. Germline V lookup: CDR1 SGHDT, CDR2 YYEEEE. The CDR3 consists of 16 residues. CDR3 bases: TGTGCCAGCAGCGGGGGATTTGACAGGGGGGCAGATACGCAGTATTTT. Translated, it gives CASSGGFDRGADTQYF.